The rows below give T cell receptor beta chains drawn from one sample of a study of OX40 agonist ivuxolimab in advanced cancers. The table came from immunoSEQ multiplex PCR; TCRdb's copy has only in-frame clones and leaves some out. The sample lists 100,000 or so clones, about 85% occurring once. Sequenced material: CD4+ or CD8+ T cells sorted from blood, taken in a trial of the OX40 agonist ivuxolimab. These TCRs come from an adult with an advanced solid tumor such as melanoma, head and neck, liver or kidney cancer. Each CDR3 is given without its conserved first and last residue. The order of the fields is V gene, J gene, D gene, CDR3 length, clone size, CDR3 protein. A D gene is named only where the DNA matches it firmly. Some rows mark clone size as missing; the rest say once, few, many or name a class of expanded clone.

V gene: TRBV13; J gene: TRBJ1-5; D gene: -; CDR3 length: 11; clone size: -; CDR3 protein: ASSSRGDQPQH
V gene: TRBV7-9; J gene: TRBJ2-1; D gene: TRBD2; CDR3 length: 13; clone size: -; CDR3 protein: ASSQGTSGTNEQF
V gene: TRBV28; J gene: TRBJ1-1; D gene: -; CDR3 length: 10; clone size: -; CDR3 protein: ASSSMNTEAF
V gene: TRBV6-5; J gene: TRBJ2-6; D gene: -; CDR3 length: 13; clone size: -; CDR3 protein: ASSYAYSGANVLT
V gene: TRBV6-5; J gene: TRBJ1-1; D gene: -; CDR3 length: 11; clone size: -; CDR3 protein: ASSYSNGLEAF
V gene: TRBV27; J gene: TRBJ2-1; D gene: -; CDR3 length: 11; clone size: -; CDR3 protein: ASSFKPDNEQF
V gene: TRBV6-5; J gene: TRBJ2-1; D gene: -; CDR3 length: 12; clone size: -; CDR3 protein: ASSTRTSGNEQF
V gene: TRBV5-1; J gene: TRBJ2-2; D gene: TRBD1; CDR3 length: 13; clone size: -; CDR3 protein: ASSQGTGYTGELF
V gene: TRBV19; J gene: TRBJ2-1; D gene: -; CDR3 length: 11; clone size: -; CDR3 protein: ASSRTGNNEQF
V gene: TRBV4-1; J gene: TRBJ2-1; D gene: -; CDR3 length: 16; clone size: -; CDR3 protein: ASSQDKIETEGGDEQF
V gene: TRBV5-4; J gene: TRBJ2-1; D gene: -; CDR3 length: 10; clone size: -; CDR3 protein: ASSLDYNEQF
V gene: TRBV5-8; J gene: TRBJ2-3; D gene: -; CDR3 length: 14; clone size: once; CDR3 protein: ASSLNAGTSTDTQY
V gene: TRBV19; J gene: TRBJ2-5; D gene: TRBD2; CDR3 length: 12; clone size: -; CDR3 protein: ASSAGTSIETQY
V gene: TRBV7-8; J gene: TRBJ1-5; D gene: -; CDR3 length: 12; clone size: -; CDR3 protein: ASSSRGSNQPQH
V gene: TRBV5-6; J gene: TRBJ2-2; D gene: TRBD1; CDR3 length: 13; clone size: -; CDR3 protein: ASSRDSRNTGELF
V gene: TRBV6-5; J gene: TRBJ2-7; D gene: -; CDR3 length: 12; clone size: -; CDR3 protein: ASSYSNDLSEQY
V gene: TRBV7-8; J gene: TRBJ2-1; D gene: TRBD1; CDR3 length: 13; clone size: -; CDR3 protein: ASSPGQGNYNEQF
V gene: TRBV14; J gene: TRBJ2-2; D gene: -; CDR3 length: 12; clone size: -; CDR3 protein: ASSRTRGTGELF
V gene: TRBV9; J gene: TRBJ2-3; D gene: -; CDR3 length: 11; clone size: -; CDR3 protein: ASTPGTTDTQY
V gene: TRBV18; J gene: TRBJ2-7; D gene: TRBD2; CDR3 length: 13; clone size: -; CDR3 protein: ASSPGLGSGNEQY
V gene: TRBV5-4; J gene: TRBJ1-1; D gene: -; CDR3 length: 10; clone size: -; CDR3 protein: ASSLLSTEAF
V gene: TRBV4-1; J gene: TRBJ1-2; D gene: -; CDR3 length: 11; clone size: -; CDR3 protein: ASSQGESNGYT
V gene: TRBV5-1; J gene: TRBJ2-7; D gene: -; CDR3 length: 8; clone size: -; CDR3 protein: AKGEPEQY
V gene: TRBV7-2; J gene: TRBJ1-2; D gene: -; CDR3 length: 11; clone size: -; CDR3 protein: ASSLGPIYGYT
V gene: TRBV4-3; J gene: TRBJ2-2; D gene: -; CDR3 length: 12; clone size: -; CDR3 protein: ASSQDGAGGELF
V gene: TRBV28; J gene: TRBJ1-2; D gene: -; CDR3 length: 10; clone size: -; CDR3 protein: ASSLVGFGYT
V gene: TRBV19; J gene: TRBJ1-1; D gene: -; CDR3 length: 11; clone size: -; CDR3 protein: ATSKVVPSEAF
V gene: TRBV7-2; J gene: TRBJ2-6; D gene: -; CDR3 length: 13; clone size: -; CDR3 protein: ASSLAGTGANVLT
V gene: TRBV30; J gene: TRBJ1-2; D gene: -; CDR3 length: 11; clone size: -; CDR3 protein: AWSVRRGGGYT
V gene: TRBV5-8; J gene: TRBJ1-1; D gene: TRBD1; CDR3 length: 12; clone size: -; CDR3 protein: ASSFGTVNTEAF
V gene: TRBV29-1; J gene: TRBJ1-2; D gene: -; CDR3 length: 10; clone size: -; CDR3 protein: SVSWGIGGYT
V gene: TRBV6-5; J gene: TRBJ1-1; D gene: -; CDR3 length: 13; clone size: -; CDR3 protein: ASSYGGSVNTEAF
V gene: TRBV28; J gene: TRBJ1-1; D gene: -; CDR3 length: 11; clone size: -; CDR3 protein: ASSRELNTEAF
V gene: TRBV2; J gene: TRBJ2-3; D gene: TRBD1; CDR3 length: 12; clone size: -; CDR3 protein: ASMERTGTDTQY
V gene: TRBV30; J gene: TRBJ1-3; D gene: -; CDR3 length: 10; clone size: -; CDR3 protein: AWRHSGNTIY
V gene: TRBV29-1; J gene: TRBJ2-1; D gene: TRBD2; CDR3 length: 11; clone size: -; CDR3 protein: SAQRGSYNEQF
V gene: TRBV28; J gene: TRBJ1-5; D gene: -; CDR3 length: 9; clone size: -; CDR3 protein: ASSINQPQH
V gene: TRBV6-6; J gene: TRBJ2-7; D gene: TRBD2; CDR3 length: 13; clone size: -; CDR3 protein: ASSSLAGGPYEQY
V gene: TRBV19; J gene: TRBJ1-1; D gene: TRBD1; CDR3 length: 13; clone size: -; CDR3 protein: ASSARDRLNTEAF
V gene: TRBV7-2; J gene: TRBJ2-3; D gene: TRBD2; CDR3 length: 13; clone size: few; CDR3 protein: ASSLSSGKGGTQY
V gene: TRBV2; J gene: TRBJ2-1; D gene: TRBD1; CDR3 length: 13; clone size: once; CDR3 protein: ASSRRDRGGNEQF
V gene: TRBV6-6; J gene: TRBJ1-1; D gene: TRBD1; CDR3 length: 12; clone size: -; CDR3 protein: ASRLRDRGTEAF
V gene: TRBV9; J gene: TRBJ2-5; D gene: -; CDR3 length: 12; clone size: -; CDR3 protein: ASSVGAGEETQY
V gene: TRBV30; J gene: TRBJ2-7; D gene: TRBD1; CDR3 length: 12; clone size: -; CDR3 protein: AWEKGTGTSEQY
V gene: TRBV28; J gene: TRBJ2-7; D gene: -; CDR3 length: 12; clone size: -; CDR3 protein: ASSPPGVFHEQY
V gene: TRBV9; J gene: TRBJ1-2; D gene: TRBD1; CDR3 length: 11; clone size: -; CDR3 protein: ASSIGTGYGYT
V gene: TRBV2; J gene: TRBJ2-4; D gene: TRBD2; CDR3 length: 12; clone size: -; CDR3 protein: AGTSGNAKNIQY
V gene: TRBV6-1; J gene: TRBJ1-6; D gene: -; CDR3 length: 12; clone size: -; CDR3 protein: ASSEQQKNSPLH
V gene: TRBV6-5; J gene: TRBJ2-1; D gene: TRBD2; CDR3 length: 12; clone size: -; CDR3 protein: ASSSPGLADEQF
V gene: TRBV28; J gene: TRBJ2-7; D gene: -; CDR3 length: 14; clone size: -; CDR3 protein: ASSPPVAVSSYEQY
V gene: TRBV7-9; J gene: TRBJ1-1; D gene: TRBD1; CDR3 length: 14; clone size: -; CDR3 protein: ASSSGTTGTNTEAF
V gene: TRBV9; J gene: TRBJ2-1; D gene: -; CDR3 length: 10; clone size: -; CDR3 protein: ASGNLYNEQF
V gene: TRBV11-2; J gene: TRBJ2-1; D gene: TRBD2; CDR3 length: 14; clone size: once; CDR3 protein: ASSLGASGRNSEQF
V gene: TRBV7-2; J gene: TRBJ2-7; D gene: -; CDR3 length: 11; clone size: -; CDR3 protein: ASSSPNTYEQY
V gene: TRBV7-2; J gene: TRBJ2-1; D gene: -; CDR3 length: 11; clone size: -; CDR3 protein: ASSFWGKNEQF
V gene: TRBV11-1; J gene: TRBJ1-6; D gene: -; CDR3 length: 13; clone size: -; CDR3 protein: ASSFTGHNNSPLH
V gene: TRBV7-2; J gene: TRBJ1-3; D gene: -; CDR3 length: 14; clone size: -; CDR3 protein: ASSFLQGGAGNTIY
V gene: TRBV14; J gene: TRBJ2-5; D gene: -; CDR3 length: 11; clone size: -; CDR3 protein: ASSQGPQGRQY
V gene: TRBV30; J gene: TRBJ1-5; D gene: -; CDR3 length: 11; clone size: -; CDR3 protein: AWAPGFGQPQH